The rows below give T cell receptor beta chains drawn from one sample of a study of blood T cell repertoires in COVID-19. Clones were read by immunoSEQ multiplex PCR, and TCRdb kept only the in-frame ones, dropping some. Of under 150,000 clones in the sample, 70% to 85% were seen once. Sequencing was carried out using peripheral blood. Source of these receptors: a man between 70 and 80 years old with active or convalescent COVID-19. The CDR3 runs from the conserved cysteine through the conserved F or W. A D gene is named only where the DNA matches it firmly. Not every row has a clone size; where given, it reads once, few, many or a size class.

V gene	J gene	clone size	D gene	CDR3 length	CDR3 DNA	CDR3 protein
TRBV15	TRBJ1-2	NA	TRBD1	13	TGTGCCACCAGCAGAGGACAGGGTGATGGCTACACCTTC	CATSRGQGDGYTF
TRBV21-1	TRBJ2-2	NA	NA	18	TGTGCCAGCAGCCAAGATCAACTAGCGGGGGCAGGGACCGGGGAGCTGTTTTTT	CASSQDQLAGAGTGELFF
TRBV11-3	TRBJ2-5	NA	TRBD2	14	TGTGCCAGCAGCTCCCCCCGGGGGGTGGAGACCCAGTACTTC	CASSSPRGVETQYF
TRBV9	TRBJ2-7	NA	TRBD2	15	TGTGCCAACCGCGAAGGACTAGCGGCCTCCTACGAGCAGTACTTC	CANREGLAASYEQYF
TRBV21-1	TRBJ1-2	NA	NA	14	TGTGCCAGCAAGCGAGACAGAAAGGGCTATGGCTACACCTTC	CASKRDRKGYGYTF
TRBV2	TRBJ2-7	NA	TRBD1	14	TGTGCCAGCAAGGGACAGTCGATCCCCTACGAGCAGTACTTC	CASKGQSIPYEQYF
TRBV27	TRBJ1-4	NA	NA	19	TGTGCCAGTCGAAACCCCATCCAACCCTCAGGGGCAACTAATGAAAAACTGTTTTTT	CASRNPIQPSGATNEKLFF
TRBV28	TRBJ2-5	few	TRBD2	16	TGTGCCAGCAGTCGAGGACTAGCGGGGACCCAAGAGACCCAGTACTTC	CASSRGLAGTQETQYF
TRBV30	TRBJ1-2	few	NA	15	TGTGCCTGGAGTGCCCCACAGGGTAATGACCCCCGCTACACCTTC	CAWSAPQGNDPRYTF
TRBV12-2	TRBJ2-1	NA	NA	16	TGTGCAAGTCGCCCCTTAACTAGTCTTCTCGCCCATGAGCAGTTCTTC	CASRPLTSLLAHEQFF
TRBV27	TRBJ2-5	once	TRBD2	17	TGTGCCAGCAGTTTACCTGAAGCGGGAGGGCTCGAGGAGACCCAGTACTTC	CASSLPEAGGLEETQYF
TRBV11-3	TRBJ1-1	NA	NA	15	TGTGCCAGCACCAAAGGGAGAGGCCGGAACACTGAAGCTTTCTTT	CASTKGRGRNTEAFF
TRBV27	TRBJ2-2	once	TRBD2	17	TGTGCCAGCAGTTTATTTTCCGGGACTAGTATTACCGGGGAGCTGTTTTTT	CASSLFSGTSITGELFF
TRBV2	TRBJ1-2	few	NA	12	TGTGCCAGCAAGCGGATTAACTATGGCTACACCTTC	CASKRINYGYTF
TRBV18	TRBJ1-1	NA	NA	13	TGTGCCAGCTCACCAGGGCCCAACACTGAAGCTTTCTTT	CASSPGPNTEAFF
TRBV29-1	TRBJ1-1	NA	NA	13	TGCAGCGCTTTTCTAACAAAAGGTGCGATGGAGTTCTTT	CSAFLTKGAMEFF
TRBV4-1	TRBJ2-7	NA	NA	14	TGCGCCAGCAGCCACGGCAGGGGGGCCTACGAGCAGTACTTC	CASSHGRGAYEQYF
TRBV3-1/TRBV3-2	TRBJ1-3	NA	NA	13	TGTGCCAGCAGCCCAACAAAAACAAACACCATATATTTT	CASSPTKTNTIYF
TRBV18	TRBJ2-7	NA	TRBD1	14	TGTGCCAGCTCACCGTTGACAGGGTTCCACGAGCAGTACTTC	CASSPLTGFHEQYF
TRBV10-3	TRBJ2-7	NA	TRBD1	14	TGTGCCATCAGTGAAGGACAGGGGGCCTACGAGCAGTACTTC	CAISEGQGAYEQYF
TRBV11-1	TRBJ2-2	once	TRBD2	16	TGTGCCAGCAGAGTAGCCGGCGGGAGGGGGACCGGGGAGCTGTTTTTT	CASRVAGGRGTGELFF
TRBV5-1	TRBJ2-3	NA	TRBD2	16	TGCGCCAGCAGCTTATCCCTAGCGGGGAACACAGATACGCAGTATTTT	CASSLSLAGNTDTQYF
TRBV7-2	TRBJ2-3	NA	TRBD2	15	TGTGCCAGCAGCTTATTTGCGGGAGCAATAGATACGCAGTATTTT	CASSLFAGAIDTQYF
TRBV2	TRBJ1-2	NA	TRBD1	13	TGTGCCAGCCTGAGGGACAGGGGTTTTGGCTACACCTTC	CASLRDRGFGYTF
TRBV30	TRBJ1-3	NA	NA	14	TGTGCCTGGAGTGTTGGGCGTTCTGGAAACACCATATATTTT	CAWSVGRSGNTIYF
TRBV5-6	TRBJ1-5	NA	NA	13	TGTGCCAGCAGCCAAGATCCGAGTCAGCCCCAGCATTTT	CASSQDPSQPQHF
TRBV11-3	TRBJ1-1	NA	NA	13	TGTGCCAGCAGCTTTAGAGAAAACACTGAAGCTTTCTTT	CASSFRENTEAFF